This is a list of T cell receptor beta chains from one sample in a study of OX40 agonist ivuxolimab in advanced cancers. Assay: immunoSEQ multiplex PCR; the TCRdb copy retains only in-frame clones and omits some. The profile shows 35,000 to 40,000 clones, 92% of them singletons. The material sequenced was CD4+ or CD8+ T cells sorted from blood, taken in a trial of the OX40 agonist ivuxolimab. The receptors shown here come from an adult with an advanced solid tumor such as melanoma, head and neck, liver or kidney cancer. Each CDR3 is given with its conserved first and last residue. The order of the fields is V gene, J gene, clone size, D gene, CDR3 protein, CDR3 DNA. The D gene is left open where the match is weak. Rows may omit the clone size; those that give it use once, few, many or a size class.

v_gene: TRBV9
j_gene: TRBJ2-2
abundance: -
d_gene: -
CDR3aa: CASSPEDTYTGELFF
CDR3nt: TGTGCCAGCAGCCCAGAGGACACATACACCGGGGAGCTGTTTTTT

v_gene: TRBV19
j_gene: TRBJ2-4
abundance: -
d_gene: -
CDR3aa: CATGRDLGVAGNIQYF
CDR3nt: TGTGCCACCGGCCGCGACCTTGGGGTAGCCGGGAACATTCAGTACTTC

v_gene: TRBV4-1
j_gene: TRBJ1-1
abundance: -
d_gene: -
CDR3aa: CASSQDYRSNTEAFF
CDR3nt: TGCGCCAGCAGCCAGGACTACAGATCTAACACTGAAGCTTTCTTT

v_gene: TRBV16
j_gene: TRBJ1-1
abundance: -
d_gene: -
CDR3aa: CASSQSLGGTEAFF
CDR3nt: TGTGCCAGCAGCCAATCACTGGGGGGCACTGAAGCTTTCTTT

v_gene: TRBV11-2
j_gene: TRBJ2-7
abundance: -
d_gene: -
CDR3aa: CASSFGREQYF
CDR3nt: TGTGCCAGCAGCTTTGGGAGGGAGCAGTACTTC

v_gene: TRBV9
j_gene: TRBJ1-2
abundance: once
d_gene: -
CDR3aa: CASSVAATGGDYGYTF
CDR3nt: TGTGCCAGCAGCGTAGCTGCGACAGGAGGAGACTATGGCTACACCTTC

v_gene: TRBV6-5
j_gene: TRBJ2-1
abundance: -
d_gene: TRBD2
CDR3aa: CASSSGTRMYEQFF
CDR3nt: TGTGCCAGCAGTTCCGGGACTAGAATGTATGAGCAGTTCTTC

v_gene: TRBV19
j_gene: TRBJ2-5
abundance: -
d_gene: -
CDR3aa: CASSIDGDGQETQYF
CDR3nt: TGTGCCAGTAGTATAGACGGGGACGGACAAGAGACCCAGTACTTC

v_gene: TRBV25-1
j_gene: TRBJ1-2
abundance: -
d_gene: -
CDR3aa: CASSPRSWGAFASGYTF
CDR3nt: TGTGCCAGCAGTCCCCGAAGCTGGGGGGCTTTCGCTAGTGGCTACACCTTC

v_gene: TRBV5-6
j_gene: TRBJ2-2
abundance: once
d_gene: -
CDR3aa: CASSLGPYTGELFF
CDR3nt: TGTGCCAGCAGCCTCGGACCTTACACCGGGGAGCTGTTTTTT

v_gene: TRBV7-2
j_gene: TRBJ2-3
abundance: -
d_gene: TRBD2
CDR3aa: CASSLLPRGRSTDTQYF
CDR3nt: TGTGCCAGCAGCCTCCTTCCTCGCGGGAGAAGCACAGATACGCAGTATTTT

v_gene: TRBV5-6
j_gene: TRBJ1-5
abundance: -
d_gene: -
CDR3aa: CASSPGQNYQPQHF
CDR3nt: TGTGCCAGCAGCCCCGGACAGAACTATCAGCCCCAGCATTTT

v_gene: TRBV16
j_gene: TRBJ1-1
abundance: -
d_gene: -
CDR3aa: CASSQSNGNTEAFF
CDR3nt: TGTGCCAGCAGCCAATCGAACGGGAACACTGAAGCTTTCTTT

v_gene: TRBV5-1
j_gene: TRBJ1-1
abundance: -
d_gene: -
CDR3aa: CASSPYEGKTEAFF
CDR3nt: TGCGCCAGCAGCCCCTATGAGGGGAAGACTGAAGCTTTCTTT

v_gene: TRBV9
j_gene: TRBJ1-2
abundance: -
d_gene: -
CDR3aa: CASSVGRADGYTF
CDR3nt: TGTGCCAGCAGCGTAGGAAGGGCGGATGGCTACACCTTC

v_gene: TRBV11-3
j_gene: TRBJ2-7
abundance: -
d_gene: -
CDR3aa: CASSLGTGDEQYF
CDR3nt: TGTGCCAGCAGTCTAGGCACGGGAGACGAGCAGTACTTC

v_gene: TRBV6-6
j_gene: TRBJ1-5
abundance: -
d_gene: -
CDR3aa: CASSYMGGGNQPQHF
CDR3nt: TGTGCCAGCAGTTACATGGGGGGTGGCAATCAGCCCCAGCATTTT

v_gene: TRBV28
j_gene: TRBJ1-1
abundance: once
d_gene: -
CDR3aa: CASSLTRGTEAFF
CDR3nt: TGTGCCAGCAGTTTAACCAGGGGCACTGAAGCTTTCTTT

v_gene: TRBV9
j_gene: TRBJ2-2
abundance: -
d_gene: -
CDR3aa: CASSVGAANTGELFF
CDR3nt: TGTGCCAGCAGCGTCGGAGCCGCGAACACCGGGGAGCTGTTTTTT

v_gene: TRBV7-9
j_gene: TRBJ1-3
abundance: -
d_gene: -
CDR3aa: CASSPRYGSGNTIYF
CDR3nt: TGTGCCAGCAGCCCCCGGTACGGATCTGGAAACACCATATATTTT

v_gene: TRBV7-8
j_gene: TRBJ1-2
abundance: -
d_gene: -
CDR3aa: CASSLFVTGRRHTF
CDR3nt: TGTGCCAGCAGCTTATTTGTAACAGGGAGGAGGCACACCTTC

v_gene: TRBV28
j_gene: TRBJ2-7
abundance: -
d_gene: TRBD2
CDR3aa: CASGLAGRSEQYF
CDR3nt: TGTGCCAGCGGACTAGCGGGTAGGTCGGAGCAGTACTTC

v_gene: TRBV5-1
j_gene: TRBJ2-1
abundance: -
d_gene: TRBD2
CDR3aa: CASSWNSMGGSFDEQFF
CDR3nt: TGCGCCAGCAGCTGGAACAGTATGGGCGGGAGTTTTGATGAGCAGTTCTTC

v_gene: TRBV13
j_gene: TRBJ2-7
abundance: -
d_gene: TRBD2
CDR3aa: CASSLVGGLAGMEGEQYF
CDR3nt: TGTGCCAGCAGCTTAGTCGGGGGTCTAGCGGGAATGGAAGGGGAGCAGTACTTC

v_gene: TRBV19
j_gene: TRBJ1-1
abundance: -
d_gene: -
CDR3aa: CASSMNGKGNTEAFF
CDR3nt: TGTGCCAGTAGTATGAATGGAAAAGGGAACACTGAAGCTTTCTTT

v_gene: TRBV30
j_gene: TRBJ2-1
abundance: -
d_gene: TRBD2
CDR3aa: CAWSFSSGGAYNEQFF
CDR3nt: TGTGCCTGGAGTTTCTCTAGCGGGGGGGCCTACAATGAGCAGTTCTTC

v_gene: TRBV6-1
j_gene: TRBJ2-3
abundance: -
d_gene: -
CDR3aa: CASSEWVLGGDTQYF
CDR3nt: TGTGCCAGCAGTGAATGGGTCTTAGGCGGGGATACGCAGTATTTT

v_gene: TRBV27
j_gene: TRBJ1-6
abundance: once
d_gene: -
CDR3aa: CASRLGRGGNSPLHF
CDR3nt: TGTGCCAGCAGACTGGGCAGGGGCGGTAATTCACCCCTCCACTTT

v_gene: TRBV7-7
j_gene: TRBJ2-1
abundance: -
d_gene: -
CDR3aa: CASSLGNLGEQFF
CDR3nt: TGTGCTAGCAGCTTAGGGAATCTGGGTGAGCAGTTCTTC

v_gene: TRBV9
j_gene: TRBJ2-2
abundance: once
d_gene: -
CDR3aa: CASSVSGTPSGELFF
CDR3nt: TGTGCCAGCAGCGTAAGTGGGACCCCCTCGGGGGAGCTGTTTTTT

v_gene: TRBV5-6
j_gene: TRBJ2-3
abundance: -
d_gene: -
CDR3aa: CASIASSSTDTQYF
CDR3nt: TGTGCCAGCATCGCCTCCTCTAGCACAGATACGCAGTATTTT

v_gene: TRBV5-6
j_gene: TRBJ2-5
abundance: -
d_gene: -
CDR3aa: CASSPGARKQETQYF
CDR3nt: TGTGCCAGCAGCCCTGGTGCGCGGAAACAAGAGACCCAGTACTTC

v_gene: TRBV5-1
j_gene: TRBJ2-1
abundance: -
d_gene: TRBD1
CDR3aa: CASSLVQGNEQFF
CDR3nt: TGCGCCAGCAGCTTGGTACAGGGGAACGAGCAGTTCTTC

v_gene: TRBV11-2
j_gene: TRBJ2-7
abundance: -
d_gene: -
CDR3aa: CASSLGTAYEQYF
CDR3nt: TGTGCCAGCAGCTTAGGAACAGCCTACGAGCAGTACTTC

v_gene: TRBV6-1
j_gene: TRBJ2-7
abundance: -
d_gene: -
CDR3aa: CASSPGPDEQYF
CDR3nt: TGTGCCAGCAGCCCAGGGCCAGACGAGCAGTACTTC

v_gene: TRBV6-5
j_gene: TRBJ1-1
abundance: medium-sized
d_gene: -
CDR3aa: CASSFHRTDTEAFF
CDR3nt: TGTGCCAGCAGTTTTCACCGGACAGACACTGAAGCTTTCTTT

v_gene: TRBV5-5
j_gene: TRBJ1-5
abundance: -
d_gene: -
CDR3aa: CASSLRVTRMDQPQHF
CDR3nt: TGTGCCAGCAGCCTCCGGGTTACAAGGATGGATCAGCCCCAGCATTTT

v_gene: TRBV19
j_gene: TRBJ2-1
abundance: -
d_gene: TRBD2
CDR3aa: CASSMEGTSAFRNEQFF
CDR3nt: TGTGCCAGTAGTATGGAGGGGACTAGCGCCTTTAGGAATGAGCAGTTCTTC

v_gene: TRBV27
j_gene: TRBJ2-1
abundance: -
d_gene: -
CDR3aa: CASSRQSSYNEQFF
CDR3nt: TGTGCCAGCAGTAGACAGAGCTCCTACAATGAGCAGTTCTTC

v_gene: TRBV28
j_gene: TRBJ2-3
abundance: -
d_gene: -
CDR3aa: CASSPGRSTDTQYF
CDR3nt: TGTGCCAGCAGTCCAGGACGGAGCACAGATACGCAGTATTTT

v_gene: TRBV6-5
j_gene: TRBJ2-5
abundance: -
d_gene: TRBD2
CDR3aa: CASSRTSGSRETQYF
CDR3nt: TGTGCCAGTTCAAGGACTAGCGGGAGCAGGGAGACCCAGTACTTC

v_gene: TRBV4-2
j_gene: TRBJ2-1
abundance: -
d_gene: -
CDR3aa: CASSQERGLYNEQFF
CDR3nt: TGTGCCAGCAGCCAAGAGCGGGGGCTATACAATGAGCAGTTCTTC

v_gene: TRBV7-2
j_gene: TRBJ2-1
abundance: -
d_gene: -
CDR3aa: CASSLDPAGGYNEQFF
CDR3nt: TGTGCCAGCAGCTTAGACCCCGCGGGCGGCTACAATGAGCAGTTCTTC

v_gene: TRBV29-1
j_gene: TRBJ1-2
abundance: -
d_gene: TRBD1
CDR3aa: CSVEGQGAAYGYTF
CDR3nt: TGCAGCGTTGAGGGGCAGGGGGCGGCCTATGGCTACACCTTC

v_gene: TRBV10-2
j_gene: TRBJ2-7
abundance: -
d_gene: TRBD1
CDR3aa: CASSGTGVTSSNF
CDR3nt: TGCGCCAGCAGTGGGACAGGGGTTACGAGCAGTAACTTC

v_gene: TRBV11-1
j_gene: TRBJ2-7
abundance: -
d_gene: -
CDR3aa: CASSLAGDYEQYF
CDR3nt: TGTGCCAGCAGCTTAGCCGGGGACTACGAGCAGTACTTC

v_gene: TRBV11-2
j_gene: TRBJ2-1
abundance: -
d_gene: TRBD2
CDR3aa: CASSGTTHNEQFF
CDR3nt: TGTGCCAGCAGTGGGACTACCCACAATGAGCAGTTCTTC

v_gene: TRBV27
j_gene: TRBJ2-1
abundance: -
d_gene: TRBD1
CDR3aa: CASRSGTGAFYNEQFF
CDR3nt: TGTGCCAGCAGATCCGGGACAGGGGCCTTCTACAATGAGCAGTTCTTC

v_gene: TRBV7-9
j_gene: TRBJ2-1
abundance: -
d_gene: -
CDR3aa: CASSLINEQFF
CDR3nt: TGTGCCAGCAGCCTAATCAATGAGCAGTTCTTC

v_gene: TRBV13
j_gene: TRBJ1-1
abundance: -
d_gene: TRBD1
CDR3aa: CASSFEGAFEAFF
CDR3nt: TGTGCCAGCAGCTTCGAGGGGGCATTTGAAGCTTTCTTT

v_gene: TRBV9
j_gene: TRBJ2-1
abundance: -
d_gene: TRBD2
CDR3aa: CASSVGTSGSNEQFF
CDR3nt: TGTGCCAGCAGCGTCGGGACTAGCGGGAGCAATGAGCAGTTCTTC

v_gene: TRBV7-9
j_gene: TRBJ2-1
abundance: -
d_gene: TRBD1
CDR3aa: CASSNTGDGPNEQFF
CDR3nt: TGTGCCAGCAGCAACACAGGGGACGGGCCCAATGAGCAGTTCTTC

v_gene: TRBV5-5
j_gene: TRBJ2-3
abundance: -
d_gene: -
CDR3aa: CASYQGDTQYF
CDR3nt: TGTGCCAGCTATCAGGGAGATACGCAGTATTTT

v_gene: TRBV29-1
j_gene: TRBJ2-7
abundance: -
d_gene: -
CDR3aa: CSVEEQGLSYEQYF
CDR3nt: TGCAGCGTTGAAGAACAGGGTCTCTCCTACGAGCAGTACTTC

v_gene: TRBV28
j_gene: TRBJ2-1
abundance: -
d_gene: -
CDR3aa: CASGFGTLEQFF
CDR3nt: TGTGCCAGCGGGTTCGGGACCCTTGAGCAGTTCTTC